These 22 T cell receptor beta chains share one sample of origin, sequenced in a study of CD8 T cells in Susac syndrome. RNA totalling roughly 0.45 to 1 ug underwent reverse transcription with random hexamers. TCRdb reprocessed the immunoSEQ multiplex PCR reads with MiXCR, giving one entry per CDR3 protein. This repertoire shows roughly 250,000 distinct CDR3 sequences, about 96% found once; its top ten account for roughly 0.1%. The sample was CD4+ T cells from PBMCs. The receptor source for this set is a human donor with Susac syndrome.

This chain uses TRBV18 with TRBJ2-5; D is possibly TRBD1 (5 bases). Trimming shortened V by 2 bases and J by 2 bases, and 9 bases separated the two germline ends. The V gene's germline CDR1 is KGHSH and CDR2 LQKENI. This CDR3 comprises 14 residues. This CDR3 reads CASSPVAGQETQYF. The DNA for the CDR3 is TGTGCCAGCTCACCAGTGGCAGGGCAAGAGACCCAGTACTTC.

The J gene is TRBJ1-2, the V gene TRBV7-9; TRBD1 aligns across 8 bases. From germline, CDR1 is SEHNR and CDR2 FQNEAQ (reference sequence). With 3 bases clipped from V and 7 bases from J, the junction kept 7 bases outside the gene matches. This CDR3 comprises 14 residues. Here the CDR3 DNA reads TGTGCCAGCAGCTTCTCCGGGACAGGACCTGGCTACACCTTC. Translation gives CASSFSGTGPGYTF.

The CDR3 DNA reads TGTGCCAGCTCACCACCGACGAGTAACTATGGCTACACCTTC. This sequence encodes CASSPPTSNYGYTF. The V gene is TRBV18, the J gene TRBJ1-2, with D unclear. The CDR3 spans 14 residues. Germline-derived CDR1 and CDR2 are KGHSH and LQKENI. Trimming removed 0 bases at V and 1 base at J, with 6 bases between. Supplemented by reference TRBV18 and TRBJ1-2, the full variable domain reads NAGVMQNPRHLVRRRGQEARLRCSPMKGHSHVYWYRQLPEEGLKFMVYLQKENIIDESGMPKERFSAEFPKEGPSILRIQQVVRGDSAAYFCASSPPTSNYGYTFGSGTRLTVV.

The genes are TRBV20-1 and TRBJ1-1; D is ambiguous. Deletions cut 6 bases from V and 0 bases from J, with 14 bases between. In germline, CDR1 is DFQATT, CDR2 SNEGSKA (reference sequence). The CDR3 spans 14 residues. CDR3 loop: CSAMFGPMNTEAFF. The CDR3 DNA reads TGCAGTGCAATGTTTGGCCCCATGAACACTGAAGCTTTCTTT.

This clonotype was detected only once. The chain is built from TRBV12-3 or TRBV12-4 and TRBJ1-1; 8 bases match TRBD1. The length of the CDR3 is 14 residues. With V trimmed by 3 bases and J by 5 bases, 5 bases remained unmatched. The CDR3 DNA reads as TGTGCCAGCAGTTTCCAAAGACAGGGGACTGAAGCTTTCTTT. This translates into CASSFQRQGTEAFF.

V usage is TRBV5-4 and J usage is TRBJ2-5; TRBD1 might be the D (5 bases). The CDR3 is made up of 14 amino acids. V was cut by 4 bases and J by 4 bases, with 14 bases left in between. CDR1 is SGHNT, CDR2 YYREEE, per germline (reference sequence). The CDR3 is CASSAGHRIETQYF. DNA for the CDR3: TGTGCCAGCAGCGCCGGACACCGGATAGAGACCCAGTACTTC.

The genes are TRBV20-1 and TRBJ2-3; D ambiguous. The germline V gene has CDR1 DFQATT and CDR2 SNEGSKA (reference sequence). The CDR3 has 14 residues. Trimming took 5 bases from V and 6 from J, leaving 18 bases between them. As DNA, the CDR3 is TGCAGTGCTTCCTACCCAGCGACCTCTGATACGCAGTATTTT. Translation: CSASYPATSDTQYF.

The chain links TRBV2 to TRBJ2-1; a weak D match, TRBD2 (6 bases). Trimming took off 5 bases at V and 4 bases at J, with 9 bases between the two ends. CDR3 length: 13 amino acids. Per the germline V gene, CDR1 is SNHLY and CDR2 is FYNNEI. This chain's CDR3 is CASSPGTYNEQFF. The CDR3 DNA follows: TGTGCCAGCAGTCCGGGGACTTACAATGAGCAGTTCTTC.

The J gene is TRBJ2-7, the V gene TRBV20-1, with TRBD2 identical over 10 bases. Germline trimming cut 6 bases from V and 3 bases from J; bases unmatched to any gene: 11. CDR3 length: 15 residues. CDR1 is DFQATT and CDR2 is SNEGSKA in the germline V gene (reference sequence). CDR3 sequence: CSANRQAGGDYEQYF. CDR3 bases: TGCAGTGCCAATCGCCAAGCGGGAGGGGACTACGAGCAGTACTTC.

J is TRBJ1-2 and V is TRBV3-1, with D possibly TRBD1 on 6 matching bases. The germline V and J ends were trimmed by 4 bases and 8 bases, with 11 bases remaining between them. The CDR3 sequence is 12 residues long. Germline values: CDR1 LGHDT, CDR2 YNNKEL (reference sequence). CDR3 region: CASSPTGRGYTF. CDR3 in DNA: TGTGCCAGCAGCCCGACAGGTCGGGGCTACACCTTC.

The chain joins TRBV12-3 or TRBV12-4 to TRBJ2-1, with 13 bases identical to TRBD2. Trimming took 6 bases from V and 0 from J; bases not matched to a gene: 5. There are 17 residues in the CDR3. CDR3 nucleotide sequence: TGTGCCAGCAGACCCGGGACTAGCGGGAACTCCTACAATGAGCAGTTCTTC. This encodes CASRPGTSGNSYNEQFF.

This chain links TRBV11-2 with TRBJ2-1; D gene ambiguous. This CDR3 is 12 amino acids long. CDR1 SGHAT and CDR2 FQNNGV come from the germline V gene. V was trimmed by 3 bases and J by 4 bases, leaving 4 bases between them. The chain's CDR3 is CASSFPYNEQFF. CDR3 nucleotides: TGTGCCAGCAGCTTCCCGTACAATGAGCAGTTCTTC.

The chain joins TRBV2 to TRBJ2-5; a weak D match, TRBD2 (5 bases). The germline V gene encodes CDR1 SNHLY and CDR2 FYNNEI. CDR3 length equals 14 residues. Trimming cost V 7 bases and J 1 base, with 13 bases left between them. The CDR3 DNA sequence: TGTGCCAGCACCCCCGGAGGATTCCAAGAGACCCAGTACTTC. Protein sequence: CASTPGGFQETQYF.

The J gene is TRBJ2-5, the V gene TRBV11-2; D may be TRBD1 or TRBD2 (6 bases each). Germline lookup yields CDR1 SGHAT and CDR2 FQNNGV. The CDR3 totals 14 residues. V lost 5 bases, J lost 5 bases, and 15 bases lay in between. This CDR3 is CASSTGAGTETQYF. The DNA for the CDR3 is TGTGCCAGCAGCACGGGGGCAGGGACCGAGACCCAGTACTTC.

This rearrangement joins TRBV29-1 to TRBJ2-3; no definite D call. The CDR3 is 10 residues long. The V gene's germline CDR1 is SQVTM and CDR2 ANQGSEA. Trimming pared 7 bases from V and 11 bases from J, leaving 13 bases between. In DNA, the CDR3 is TGCAGCGCCGCTTCCCCTGAGCAGTATTTT. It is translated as CSAASPEQYF.

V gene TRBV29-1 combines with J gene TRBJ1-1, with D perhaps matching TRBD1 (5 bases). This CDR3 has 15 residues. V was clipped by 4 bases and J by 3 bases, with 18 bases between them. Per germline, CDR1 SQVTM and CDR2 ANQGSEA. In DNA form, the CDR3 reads TGCAGCGTTGTGAGGGACCTAACGGCGGACACTGAAGCTTTCTTT. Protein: CSVVRDLTADTEAFF.

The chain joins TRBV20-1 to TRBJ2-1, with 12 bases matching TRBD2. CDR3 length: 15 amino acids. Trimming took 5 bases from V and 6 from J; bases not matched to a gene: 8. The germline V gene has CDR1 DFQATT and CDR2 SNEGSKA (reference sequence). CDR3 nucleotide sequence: TGCAGTGCTGGTTTCCTAGCGGGAGGGCCCAATGAGCAGTTCTTC. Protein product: CSAGFLAGGPNEQFF.

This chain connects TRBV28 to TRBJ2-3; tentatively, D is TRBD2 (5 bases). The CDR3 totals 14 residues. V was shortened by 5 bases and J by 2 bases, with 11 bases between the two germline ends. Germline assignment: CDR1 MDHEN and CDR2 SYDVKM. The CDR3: CASSDYLSTDTQYF. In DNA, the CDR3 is TGTGCCAGCAGTGACTACCTATCCACAGATACGCAGTATTTT.

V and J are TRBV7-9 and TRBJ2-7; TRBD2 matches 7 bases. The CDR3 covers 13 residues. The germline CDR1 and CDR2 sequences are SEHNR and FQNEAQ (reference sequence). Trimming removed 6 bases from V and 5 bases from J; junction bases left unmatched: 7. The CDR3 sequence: CASRRREYDEQYF. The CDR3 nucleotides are TGTGCCAGCAGGAGGCGGGAGTATGACGAGCAGTACTTC.

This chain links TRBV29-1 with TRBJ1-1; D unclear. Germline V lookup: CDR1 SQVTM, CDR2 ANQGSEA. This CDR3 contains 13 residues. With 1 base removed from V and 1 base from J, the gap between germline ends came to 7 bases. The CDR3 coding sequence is TGCAGCGTTGAAGGACCGGGGAACACTGAAGCTTTCTTT. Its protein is CSVEGPGNTEAFF.

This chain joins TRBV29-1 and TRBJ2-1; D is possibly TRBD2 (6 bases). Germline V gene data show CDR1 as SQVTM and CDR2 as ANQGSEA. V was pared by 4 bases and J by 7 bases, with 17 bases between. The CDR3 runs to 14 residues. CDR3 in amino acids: CSVAGVGLGNEQFF. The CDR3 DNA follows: TGCAGCGTTGCGGGGGTGGGGTTGGGGAATGAGCAGTTCTTC.

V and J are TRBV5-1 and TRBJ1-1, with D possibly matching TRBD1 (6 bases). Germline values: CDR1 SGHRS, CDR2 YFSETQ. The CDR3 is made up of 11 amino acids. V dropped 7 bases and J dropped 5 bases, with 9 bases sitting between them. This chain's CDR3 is CASDQGTEAFF. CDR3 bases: TGCGCCAGCGACCAGGGGACTGAAGCTTTCTTT.